This T cell receptor (beta chain) was captured by sequencing in a study of CD8 T cells in Susac syndrome. The study's findings and limits: The TCR sequencing and HLA analysis in the study involved a relatively small number of individuals, as the study acknowledged.

As to this clonotype: Its cognate antigen is unknown.

Random hexamers served to reverse transcribe about 0.45 to 1 ug RNA. TCRdb reanalysed the immunoSEQ multiplex PCR reads using MiXCR and keeps one entry per CDR3 protein. The sample shows approximately 160,000 distinct CDR3 sequences, roughly 94% of them seen only once. Sequencing targeted TCR beta in blood CD8+ and CD4+ T cells. Trimming at V came to 1 base and at J to 4 bases, leaving 5 bases not matched to a gene. Per the germline V gene, CDR1 is SNHLY and CDR2 is FYNNEI. CDR3 length equals 16 residues. The sequenced material came from CD4+ T cells from PBMCs. V is TRBV2 and J is TRBJ2-3, with TRBD2 matching over 10 bases. This receptor was identified in a human donor in good health. In nucleotides, the CDR3 is TGTGCCAGCAGTGAAGTAACTAGCGGGGAGGCAGATACGCAGTATTTT. It specifies CASSEVTSGEADTQYF. Supplemented by reference TRBV2 and TRBJ2-3, the full variable domain reads EPEVTQTPSHQVTQMGQEVILRCVPISNHLYFYWYRQILGQKVEFLVSFYNNEISEKSEIFDDQFSVERPDGSNFTLKIRSTKLEDSAMYFCASSEVTSGEADTQYFGPGTRLTVL.